These T cell receptor beta chains were read from a single sample in a study of cytomegalovirus exposure and HLA in healthy donors. Profiling relied on immunoSEQ multiplex PCR, and the TCRdb table lists in-frame clones only, not all of them. The sample has some 42,000 clones; 50% are singletons. Material for sequencing was PBMCs. The source of these receptors is a human donor in good health. Each CDR3 is given with its conserved first and last residue. The D gene is left open where the match is weak. The listing skips clone size in some rows; elsewhere it reads once, few, many or a size class.

j_gene: TRBJ2-7
abundance: few
d_gene: TRBD1
v_gene: TRBV6-4
CDR3nt: TGTGCCAGCACCATAGAATTGACAGGGGGACGGTACTACGAGCAGTACTTC
CDR3aa: CASTIELTGGRYYEQYF

j_gene: TRBJ1-1
abundance: -
d_gene: -
v_gene: TRBV7-9
CDR3nt: TGTGCCAGCAGCTTAGTGTACGAAGCGGGGTTTCGAGCTTTCTTT
CDR3aa: CASSLVYEAGFRAFF

j_gene: TRBJ2-5
abundance: few
d_gene: TRBD2
v_gene: TRBV4-2
CDR3nt: TGTGCCAGCAGCCCTAGGACTAGCGGCTACCAAGAGACCCAGTACTTC
CDR3aa: CASSPRTSGYQETQYF

j_gene: TRBJ2-7
abundance: -
d_gene: -
v_gene: TRBV4-3
CDR3nt: TGCGCCAGCAGCCAAGACGGCCAGAGGGGGGAGCAGTACTTC
CDR3aa: CASSQDGQRGEQYF

j_gene: TRBJ2-5
abundance: few
d_gene: -
v_gene: TRBV7-9
CDR3nt: TGTGCCAGCAGCTTTCAGGGGTCCCTGGGGACCCAGTACTTC
CDR3aa: CASSFQGSLGTQYF

j_gene: TRBJ1-1
abundance: few
d_gene: -
v_gene: TRBV7-8
CDR3nt: TGTGCCAGCAGCCTGGCGGCACAGGCTAACACTGAAGCTTTCTTT
CDR3aa: CASSLAAQANTEAFF

j_gene: TRBJ2-2
abundance: few
d_gene: TRBD2
v_gene: TRBV7-9
CDR3nt: TGTGCCAGCAGGCGTAGCGGGGGGGCCACCGGGGAGCTGTTTTTT
CDR3aa: CASRRSGGATGELFF

j_gene: TRBJ2-2
abundance: -
d_gene: TRBD1
v_gene: TRBV12-5
CDR3nt: TGTGCTAGTGGCCCCGGACAGGTGACGATGAACACCGGGGAGCTGTTTTTT
CDR3aa: CASGPGQVTMNTGELFF

j_gene: TRBJ1-1
abundance: -
d_gene: TRBD1
v_gene: TRBV29-1
CDR3nt: TGCAGCGTTGAGTTGTTAGGTTGGGACAGGGAATATGTGGCTTTCTTT
CDR3aa: CSVELLGWDREYVAFF

j_gene: TRBJ2-2
abundance: -
d_gene: TRBD2
v_gene: TRBV7-6
CDR3nt: TGTGCCAGCAGCCAGACTAGCGGACACCGTAGAAACACCGGGGAGCTGTTTTTT
CDR3aa: CASSQTSGHRRNTGELFF

j_gene: TRBJ1-5
abundance: -
d_gene: -
v_gene: TRBV29-1
CDR3nt: TGCAGCGTTTCGGCAGGCAGGGGCAATCAGCCCCAGCATTTT
CDR3aa: CSVSAGRGNQPQHF

j_gene: TRBJ1-5
abundance: -
d_gene: TRBD1
v_gene: TRBV7-9
CDR3nt: TGTGCCAGCAGCATAGTACACGGGACAGTGAATCAGCCCCAGCATTTT
CDR3aa: CASSIVHGTVNQPQHF

j_gene: TRBJ1-1
abundance: few
d_gene: TRBD1
v_gene: TRBV7-2
CDR3nt: TGTGCCAGCAGCTTACAGGGGGCTCGGACTGAAGCTTTCTTT
CDR3aa: CASSLQGARTEAFF

j_gene: TRBJ1-5
abundance: few
d_gene: -
v_gene: TRBV30
CDR3nt: TGTGCCTGGAGTGCTTCCCGGAATCAGCCCCAGCATTTT
CDR3aa: CAWSASRNQPQHF

j_gene: TRBJ1-2
abundance: -
d_gene: -
v_gene: TRBV12-1
CDR3nt: TGTGCCAGCAGCTTTAAGGGACGGGGCGGGGATGGCTACACCTTC
CDR3aa: CASSFKGRGGDGYTF

j_gene: TRBJ2-3
abundance: -
d_gene: -
v_gene: TRBV28
CDR3nt: TGTGCCAGCAGTTTGGTACGGTATACGCAGTATTTT
CDR3aa: CASSLVRYTQYF

j_gene: TRBJ2-5
abundance: -
d_gene: -
v_gene: TRBV4-3
CDR3nt: TGCGCCAGCAGCCAACAATTCCAGGGGGGTGGAGAGACCCAGTACTTC
CDR3aa: CASSQQFQGGGETQYF

j_gene: TRBJ1-1
abundance: -
d_gene: TRBD1
v_gene: TRBV7-9
CDR3nt: TGTGCCAGCAGCCCAAAACAGGGGGCAGGGAACACTGAAGCTTTCTTT
CDR3aa: CASSPKQGAGNTEAFF

j_gene: TRBJ1-1
abundance: -
d_gene: -
v_gene: TRBV10-3
CDR3nt: TGTGCCATGATACCAGGGGAAGGCACGGCGAACACTGAAGCTTTCTTT
CDR3aa: CAMIPGEGTANTEAFF

j_gene: TRBJ2-4
abundance: few
d_gene: -
v_gene: TRBV7-9
CDR3nt: TGTGCCAGCAGCCAAGCACCCGGGGTAGCCAAAAACATTCAGTACTTC
CDR3aa: CASSQAPGVAKNIQYF

j_gene: TRBJ1-1
abundance: -
d_gene: -
v_gene: TRBV5-8
CDR3nt: TGTGCCCCCAGGTCGGGGGGGTCAGGTTACTCTGAAGCTTTCTTT
CDR3aa: CAPRSGGSGYSEAFF

j_gene: TRBJ2-3
abundance: -
d_gene: TRBD2
v_gene: TRBV4-3
CDR3nt: TGCGCCAGCAATCCTAGCGGGAACGCAGATACGCAGTATTTT
CDR3aa: CASNPSGNADTQYF

j_gene: TRBJ1-6
abundance: -
d_gene: TRBD1
v_gene: TRBV19
CDR3nt: TGTGCCAGTAGTGCAAGACAGGGACCCCTCCACTTT
CDR3aa: CASSARQGPLHF

j_gene: TRBJ1-1
abundance: -
d_gene: -
v_gene: TRBV11-2
CDR3nt: TGTGCCAGCAGCTTAGCGCGGAACACTGAAGCTTTCTTT
CDR3aa: CASSLARNTEAFF

j_gene: TRBJ1-2
abundance: -
d_gene: TRBD1
v_gene: TRBV11-2
CDR3nt: TGTGCCAGCAGCGGGACAGGGGTTCCCCTCTACTATGGCTACACCTTC
CDR3aa: CASSGTGVPLYYGYTF

j_gene: TRBJ2-7
abundance: few
d_gene: TRBD2
v_gene: TRBV7-2
CDR3nt: TGTGCCAGCAGCCCTAGCGGGGGGGGATCCTACGAGCAGTACTTC
CDR3aa: CASSPSGGGSYEQYF

j_gene: TRBJ2-7
abundance: -
d_gene: -
v_gene: TRBV18
CDR3nt: TGTGCCAGCTCACCAAGGCTCAGACAATACGAGCAGTACTTC
CDR3aa: CASSPRLRQYEQYF

j_gene: TRBJ2-4
abundance: few
d_gene: TRBD2
v_gene: TRBV19
CDR3nt: TGTGCCAGTAGCCTACAAGGCGGGGGGTCCCAAAACATTCAGTACTTC
CDR3aa: CASSLQGGGSQNIQYF